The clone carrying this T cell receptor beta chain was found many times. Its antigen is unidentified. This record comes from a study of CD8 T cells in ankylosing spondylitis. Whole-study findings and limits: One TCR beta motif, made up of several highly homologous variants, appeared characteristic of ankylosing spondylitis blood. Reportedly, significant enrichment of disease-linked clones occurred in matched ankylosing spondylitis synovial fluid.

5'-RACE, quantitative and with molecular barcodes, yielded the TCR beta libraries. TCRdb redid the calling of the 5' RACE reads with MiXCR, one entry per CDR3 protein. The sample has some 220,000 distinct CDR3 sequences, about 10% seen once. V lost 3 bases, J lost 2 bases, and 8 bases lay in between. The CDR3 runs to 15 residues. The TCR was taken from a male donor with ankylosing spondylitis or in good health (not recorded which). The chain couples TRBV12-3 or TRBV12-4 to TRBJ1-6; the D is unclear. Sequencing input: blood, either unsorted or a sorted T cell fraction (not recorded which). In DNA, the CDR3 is TGTGCCAGCAGTTTCGAATCGGCCTATAATTCACCCCTCCACTTT. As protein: CASSFESAYNSPLHF.